This T cell receptor beta chain originates from a study of T cells in Graves' hyperthyroidism and ophthalmopathy. The V gene lost 7 bases and the J gene lost 3 bases, with 13 bases spanning the gap. The CDR3 runs 14 residues. Germline values: CDR1 MDHEN, CDR2 SYDVKM. The table lists this clonotype with many counts. RNA transcripts were the template for amplifying TCR beta CDR3 regions. Carried out on the TCR CDR3, a first-round RT-PCR used the HTBI primer set. TCRdb redid the calling of the multiplex PCR reads with MiXCR, one entry per CDR3 protein. Here the sample spans 700,000 or so distinct CDR3 sequences, about a sixth being singletons.

The receptor comes from a man aged 18-30 years with Graves' hyperthyroidism. The sample taken for sequencing was blood. This chain uses TRBV28 with TRBJ2-1; perhaps TRBD2 as D (5 bases). The DNA for the CDR3 is TGTGCCAGCATGAGACTATCCTTCTACAATGAGCAGTTCTTC. Encoded protein: CASMRLSFYNEQFF.